Given below is one T cell receptor beta chain in context. Its specificity is not known. The data originate from a study of shared clonotypes between healthy human individuals. Study-level points and caveats: What rarefaction showed was incomplete sorted-subset sequencing despite large depth. Exclusively blood specimens were collected; tissue repertoires likely differ. Relative to their counterparts shared across all four donors, non-shared clonotypes exhibited diminished generation probabilities.

Naive-designated CD8 cells lacked CD45RO, were positively enriched for CCR7, and omitted terminally differentiated effector memory CD45RA+ cells. Methods used by the authors: Junction-only immunoSEQ data arrived without quality scores, meaning filtering differed. Profiling relied on immunoSEQ multiplex PCR, and the TCRdb table lists in-frame clones only, not all of them. Clone size and V and J calls were adopted from that table, with D and trimming inferred from the DNA. Of about 2.2 million clones listed, 80% to 95% were seen once; the top ten hold less than 2%. V shed 7 bases and J 3 bases; nucleotides not matched to a gene: 10. Germline V lookup: CDR1 MDHEN, CDR2 SYDVKM. The CDR3 totals 15 residues.

Sequencing was done on a sample of naive CD8+ T cells from PBMCs. The receptor comes from a man between 18 and 29 years old in good health. Some clones in this sample may be carry-over from other donors' samples. The chain combines TRBV28 with TRBJ2-7; 9 positions agree with TRBD2. CDR3 sequence reads: CASTSVGAGGYEQYF. CDR3 bases: TGTGCCAGCACCTCAGTGGGAGCGGGAGGCTACGAGCAGTACTTC.